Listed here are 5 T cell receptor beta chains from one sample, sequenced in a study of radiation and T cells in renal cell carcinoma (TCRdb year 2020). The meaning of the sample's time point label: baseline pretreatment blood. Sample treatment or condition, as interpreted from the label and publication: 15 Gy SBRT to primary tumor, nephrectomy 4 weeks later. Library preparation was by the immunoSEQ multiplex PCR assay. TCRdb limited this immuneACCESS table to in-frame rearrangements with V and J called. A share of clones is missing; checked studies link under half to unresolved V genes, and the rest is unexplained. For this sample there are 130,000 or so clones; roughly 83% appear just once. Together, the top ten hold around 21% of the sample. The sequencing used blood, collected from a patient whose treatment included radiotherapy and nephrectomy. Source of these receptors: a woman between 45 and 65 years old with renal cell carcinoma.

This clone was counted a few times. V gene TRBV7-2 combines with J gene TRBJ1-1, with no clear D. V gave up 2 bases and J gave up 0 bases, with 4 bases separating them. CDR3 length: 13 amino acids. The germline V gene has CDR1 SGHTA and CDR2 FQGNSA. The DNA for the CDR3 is TGTGCCAGCAGCTTATCAGTGAACACTGAAGCTTTCTTT. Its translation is CASSLSVNTEAFF.

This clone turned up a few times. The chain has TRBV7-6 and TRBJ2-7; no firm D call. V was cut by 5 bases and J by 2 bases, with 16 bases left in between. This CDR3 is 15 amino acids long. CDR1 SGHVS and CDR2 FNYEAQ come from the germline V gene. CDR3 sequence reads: CASSPTSQDPYEQYF. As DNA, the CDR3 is TGTGCCAGCAGCCCTACATCCCAGGATCCCTACGAGCAGTACTTC. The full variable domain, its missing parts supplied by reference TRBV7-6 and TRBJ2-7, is GAGVSQSPRYKVTKRGQDVALRCDPISGHVSLYWYRQALGQGPEFLTYFNYEAQQDKSGLPNDRFSAERPEGSISTLTIQRTEQRDSAMYRCASSPTSQDPYEQYFGPGTRLTVT.

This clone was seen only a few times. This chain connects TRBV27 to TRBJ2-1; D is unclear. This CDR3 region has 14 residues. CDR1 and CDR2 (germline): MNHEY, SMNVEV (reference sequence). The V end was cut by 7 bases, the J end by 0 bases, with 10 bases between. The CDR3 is CASINGRSYNEQFF. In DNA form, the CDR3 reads TGTGCCAGCATCAACGGTCGCTCCTACAATGAGCAGTTCTTC.

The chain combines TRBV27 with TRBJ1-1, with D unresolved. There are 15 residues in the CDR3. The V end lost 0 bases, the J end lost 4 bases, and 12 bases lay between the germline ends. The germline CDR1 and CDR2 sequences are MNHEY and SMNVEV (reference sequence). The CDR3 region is CASSLSGRVSTEAFF. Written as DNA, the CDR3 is TGTGCCAGCAGTTTATCGGGAAGGGTTAGCACTGAAGCTTTCTTT.

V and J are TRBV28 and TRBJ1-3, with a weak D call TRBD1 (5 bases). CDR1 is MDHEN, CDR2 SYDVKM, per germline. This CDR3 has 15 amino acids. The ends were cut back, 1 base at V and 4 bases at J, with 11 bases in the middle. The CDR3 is CASSLSRGHGNTIYF. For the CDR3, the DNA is TGTGCCAGCAGTTTATCGAGGGGCCACGGAAACACCATATATTTT. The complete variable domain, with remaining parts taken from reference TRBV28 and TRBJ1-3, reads DVKVTQSSRYLVKRTGEKVFLECVQDMDHENMFWYRQDPGLGLRLIYFSYDVKMKEKGDIPEGYSVSREKKERFSLILESASTNQTSMYLCASSLSRGHGNTIYFGEGSWLTVV.